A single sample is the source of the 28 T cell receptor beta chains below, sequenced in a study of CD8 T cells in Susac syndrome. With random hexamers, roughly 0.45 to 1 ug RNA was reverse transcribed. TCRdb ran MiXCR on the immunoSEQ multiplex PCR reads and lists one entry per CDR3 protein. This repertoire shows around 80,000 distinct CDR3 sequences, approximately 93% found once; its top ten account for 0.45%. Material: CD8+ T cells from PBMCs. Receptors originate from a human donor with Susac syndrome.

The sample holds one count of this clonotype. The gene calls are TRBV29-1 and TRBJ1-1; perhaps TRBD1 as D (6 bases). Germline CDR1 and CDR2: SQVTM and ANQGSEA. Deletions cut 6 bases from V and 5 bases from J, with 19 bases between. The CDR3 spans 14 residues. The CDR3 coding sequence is TGCAGCGTCTCCCCCCACAAACAGGGAACTGAAGCTTTCTTT. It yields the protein CSVSPHKQGTEAFF.

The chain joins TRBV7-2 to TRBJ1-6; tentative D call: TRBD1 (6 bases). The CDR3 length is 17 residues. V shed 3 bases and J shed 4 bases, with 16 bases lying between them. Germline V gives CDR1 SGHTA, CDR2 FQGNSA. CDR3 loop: CASSFFTGRDYNSPLHF. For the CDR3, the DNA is TGTGCCAGCAGCTTCTTTACAGGGAGGGATTATAATTCACCCCTCCACTTT.

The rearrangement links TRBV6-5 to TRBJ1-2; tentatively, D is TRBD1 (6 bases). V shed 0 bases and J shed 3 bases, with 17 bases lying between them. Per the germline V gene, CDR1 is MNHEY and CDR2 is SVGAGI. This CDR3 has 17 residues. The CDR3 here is CASSYSTGPGGDYGYTF. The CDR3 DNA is TGTGCCAGCAGTTACTCCACCGGTCCGGGGGGCGACTATGGCTACACCTTC.

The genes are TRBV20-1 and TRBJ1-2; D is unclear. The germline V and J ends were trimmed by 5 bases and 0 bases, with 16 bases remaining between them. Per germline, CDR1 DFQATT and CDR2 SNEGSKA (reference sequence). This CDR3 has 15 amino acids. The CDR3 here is CSALSSGSPNYGYTF. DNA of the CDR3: TGCAGTGCTCTTAGCTCGGGAAGTCCTAACTATGGCTACACCTTC.

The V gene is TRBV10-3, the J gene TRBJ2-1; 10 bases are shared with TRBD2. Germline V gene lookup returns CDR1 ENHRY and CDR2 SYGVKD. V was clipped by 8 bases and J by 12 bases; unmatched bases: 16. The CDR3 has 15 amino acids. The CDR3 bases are TGTGCCATCTCAACTAGCGGGGTGTCCGTTGGTGGGCAGTTCTTC. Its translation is CAISTSGVSVGGQFF.

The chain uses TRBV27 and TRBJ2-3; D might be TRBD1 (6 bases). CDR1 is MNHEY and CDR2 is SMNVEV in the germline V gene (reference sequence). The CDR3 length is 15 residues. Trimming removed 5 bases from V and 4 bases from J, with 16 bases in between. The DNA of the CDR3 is TGTGCCAGCAGTCCCCTTACAGGGTTGGCAGATACGCAGTATTTT. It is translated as CASSPLTGLADTQYF.

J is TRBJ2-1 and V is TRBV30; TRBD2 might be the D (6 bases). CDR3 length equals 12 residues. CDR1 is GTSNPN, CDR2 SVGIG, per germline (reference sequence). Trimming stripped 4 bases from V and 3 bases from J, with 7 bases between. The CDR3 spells CAWTGSYNEQFF. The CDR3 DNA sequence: TGTGCCTGGACCGGGAGCTACAATGAGCAGTTCTTC.

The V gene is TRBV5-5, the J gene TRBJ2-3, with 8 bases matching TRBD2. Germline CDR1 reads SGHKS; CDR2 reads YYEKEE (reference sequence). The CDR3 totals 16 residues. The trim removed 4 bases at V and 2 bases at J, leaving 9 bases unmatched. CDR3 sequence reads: CASSARERGITDTQYF. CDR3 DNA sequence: TGTGCCAGCAGCGCCCGGGAGCGGGGGATCACAGATACGCAGTATTTT.

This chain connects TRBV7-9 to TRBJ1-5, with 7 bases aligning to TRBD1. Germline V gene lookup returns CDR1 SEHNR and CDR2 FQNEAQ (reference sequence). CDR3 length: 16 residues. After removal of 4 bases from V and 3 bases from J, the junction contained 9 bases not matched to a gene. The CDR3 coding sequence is TGTGCCAGCAGCTCAAACAGGGGAAGTAACAATCAGCCCCAGCATTTT. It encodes CASSSNRGSNNQPQHF.

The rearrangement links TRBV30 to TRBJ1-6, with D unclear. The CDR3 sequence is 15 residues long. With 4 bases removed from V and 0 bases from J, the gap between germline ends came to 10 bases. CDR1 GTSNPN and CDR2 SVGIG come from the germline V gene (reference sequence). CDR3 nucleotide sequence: TGTGCCTGGAAACTGGTTTCCTCCTATAATTCACCCCTCCACTTT. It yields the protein CAWKLVSSYNSPLHF.

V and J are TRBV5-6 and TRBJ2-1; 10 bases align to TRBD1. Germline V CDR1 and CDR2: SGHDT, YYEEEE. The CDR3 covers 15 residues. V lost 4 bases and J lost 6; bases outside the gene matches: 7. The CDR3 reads CASSLDRGLVNEQFF. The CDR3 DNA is TGTGCCAGCAGCCTAGACAGGGGGCTAGTCAATGAGCAGTTCTTC.

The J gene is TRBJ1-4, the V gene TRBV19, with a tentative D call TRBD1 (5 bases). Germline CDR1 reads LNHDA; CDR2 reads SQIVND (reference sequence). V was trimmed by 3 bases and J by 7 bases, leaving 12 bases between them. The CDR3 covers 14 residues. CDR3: CASSILHGAEKLFF. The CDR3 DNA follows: TGTGCCAGTAGTATCCTTCATGGGGCTGAAAAACTGTTTTTT. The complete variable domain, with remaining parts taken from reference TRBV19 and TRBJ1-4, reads DGGITQSPKYLFRKEGQNVTLSCEQNLNHDAMYWYRQDPGQGLRLIYYSQIVNDFQKGDIAEGYSVSREKKESFPLTVTSAQKNPTAFYLCASSILHGAEKLFFGSGTQLSVL.

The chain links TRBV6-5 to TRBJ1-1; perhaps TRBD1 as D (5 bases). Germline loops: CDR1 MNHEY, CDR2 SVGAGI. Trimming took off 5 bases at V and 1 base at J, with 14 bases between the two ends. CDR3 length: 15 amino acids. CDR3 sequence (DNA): TGTGCCAGCAGTAAACCTTCAGGGAAGAACACTGAAGCTTTCTTT. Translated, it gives CASSKPSGKNTEAFF.

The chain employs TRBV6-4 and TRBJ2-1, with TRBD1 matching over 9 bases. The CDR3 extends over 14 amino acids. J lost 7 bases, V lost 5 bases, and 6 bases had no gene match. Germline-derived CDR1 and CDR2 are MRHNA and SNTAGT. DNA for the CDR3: TGTGCCAGCAGTCGGACAGGGGCTGGGAATGAGCAGTTCTTC. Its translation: CASSRTGAGNEQFF.

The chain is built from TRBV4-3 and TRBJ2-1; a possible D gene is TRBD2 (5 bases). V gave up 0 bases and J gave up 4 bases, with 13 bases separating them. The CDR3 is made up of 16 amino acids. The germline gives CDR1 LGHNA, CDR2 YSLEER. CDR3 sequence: CASSQDGSPSYNEQFF. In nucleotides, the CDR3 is TGCGCCAGCAGCCAAGATGGGAGCCCCTCGTACAATGAGCAGTTCTTC.

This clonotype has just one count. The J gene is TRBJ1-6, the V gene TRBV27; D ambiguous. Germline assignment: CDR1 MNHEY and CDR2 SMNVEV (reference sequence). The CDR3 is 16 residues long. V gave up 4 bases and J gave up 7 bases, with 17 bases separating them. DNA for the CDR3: TGTGCCAGCAGTTCCAAAGGGTTGTATGGCAATTCACCCCTCCACTTT. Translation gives CASSSKGLYGNSPLHF.

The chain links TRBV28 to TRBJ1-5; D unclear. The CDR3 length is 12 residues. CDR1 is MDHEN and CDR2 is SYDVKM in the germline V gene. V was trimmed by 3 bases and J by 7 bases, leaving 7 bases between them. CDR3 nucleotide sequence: TGTGCCAGCAGTTTTGTAAGGCAGCCCCAGCATTTT. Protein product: CASSFVRQPQHF.

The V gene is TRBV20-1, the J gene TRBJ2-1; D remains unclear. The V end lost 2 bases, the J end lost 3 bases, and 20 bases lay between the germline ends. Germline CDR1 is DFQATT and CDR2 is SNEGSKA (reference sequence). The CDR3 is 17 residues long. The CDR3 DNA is TGCAGTGCTAGATCCCTACCTCCGGAGTGGGGCTACAATGAGCAGTTCTTC. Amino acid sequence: CSARSLPPEWGYNEQFF.

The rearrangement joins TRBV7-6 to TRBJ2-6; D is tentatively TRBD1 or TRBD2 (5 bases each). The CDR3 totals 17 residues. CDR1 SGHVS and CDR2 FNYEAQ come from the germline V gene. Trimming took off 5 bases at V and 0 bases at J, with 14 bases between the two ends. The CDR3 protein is CASSGLVGPSGANVLTF. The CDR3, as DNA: TGTGCCAGCAGCGGACTTGTGGGGCCCTCTGGGGCCAACGTCCTGACTTTC.

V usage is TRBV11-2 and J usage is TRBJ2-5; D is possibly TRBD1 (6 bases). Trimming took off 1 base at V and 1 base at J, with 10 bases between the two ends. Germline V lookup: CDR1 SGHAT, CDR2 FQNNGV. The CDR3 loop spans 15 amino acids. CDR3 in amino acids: CASSLGGHGQETQYF. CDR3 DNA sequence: TGTGCCAGCAGCTTAGGGGGACACGGCCAAGAGACCCAGTACTTC.

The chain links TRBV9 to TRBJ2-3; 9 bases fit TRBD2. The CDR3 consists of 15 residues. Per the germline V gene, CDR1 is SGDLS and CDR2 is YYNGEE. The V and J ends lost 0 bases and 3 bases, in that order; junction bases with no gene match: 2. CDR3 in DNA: TGTGCCAGCAGCGTAGGCGGGAGGGGAACAGATACGCAGTATTTT. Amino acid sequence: CASSVGGRGTDTQYF.

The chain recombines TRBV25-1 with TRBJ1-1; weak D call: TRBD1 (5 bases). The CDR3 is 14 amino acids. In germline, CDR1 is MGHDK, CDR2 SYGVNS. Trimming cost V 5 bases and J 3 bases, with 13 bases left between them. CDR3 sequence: CASSSGRVYTEAFF. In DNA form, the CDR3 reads TGTGCCAGCAGTAGCGGCAGGGTATACACTGAAGCTTTCTTT. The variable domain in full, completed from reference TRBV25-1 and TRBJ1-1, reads EADIYQTPRYLVIGTGKKITLECSQTMGHDKMYWYQQDPGMELHLIHYSYGVNSTEKGDLSSESTVSRIRTEHFPLTLESARPSHTSQYLCASSSGRVYTEAFFGQGTRLTVV.

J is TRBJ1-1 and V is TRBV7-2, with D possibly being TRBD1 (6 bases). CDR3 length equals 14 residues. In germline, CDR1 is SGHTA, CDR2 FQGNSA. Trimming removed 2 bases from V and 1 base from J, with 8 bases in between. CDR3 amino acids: CASSLLGGNTEAFF. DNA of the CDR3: TGTGCCAGCAGCTTATTAGGGGGGAACACTGAAGCTTTCTTT.

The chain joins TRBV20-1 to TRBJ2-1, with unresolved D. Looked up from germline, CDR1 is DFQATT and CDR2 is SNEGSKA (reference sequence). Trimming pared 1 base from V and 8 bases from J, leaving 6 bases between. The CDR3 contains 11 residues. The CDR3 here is CSARVGYEQFF. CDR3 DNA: TGCAGTGCTAGAGTTGGATATGAGCAGTTCTTC.

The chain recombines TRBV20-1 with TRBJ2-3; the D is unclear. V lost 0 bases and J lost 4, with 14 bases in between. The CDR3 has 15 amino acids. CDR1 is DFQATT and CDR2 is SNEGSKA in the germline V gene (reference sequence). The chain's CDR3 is CSARDEVTSPDTQYF. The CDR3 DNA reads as TGCAGTGCTAGAGATGAGGTTACTTCCCCAGATACGCAGTATTTT.

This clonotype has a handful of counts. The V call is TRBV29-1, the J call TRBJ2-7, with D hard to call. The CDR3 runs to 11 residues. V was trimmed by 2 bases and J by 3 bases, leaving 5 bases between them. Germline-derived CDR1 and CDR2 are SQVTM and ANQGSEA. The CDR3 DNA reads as TGCAGCGTTGAAAAGGGCTACGAGCAGTACTTC. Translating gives CSVEKGYEQYF.

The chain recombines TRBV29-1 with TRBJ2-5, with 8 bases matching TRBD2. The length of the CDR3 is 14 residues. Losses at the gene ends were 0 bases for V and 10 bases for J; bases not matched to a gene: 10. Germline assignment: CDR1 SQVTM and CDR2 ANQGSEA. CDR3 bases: TGCAGCGTTGAAGATCCTAGCGGGTTGGGGGACCAGTACTTC. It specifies CSVEDPSGLGDQYF.

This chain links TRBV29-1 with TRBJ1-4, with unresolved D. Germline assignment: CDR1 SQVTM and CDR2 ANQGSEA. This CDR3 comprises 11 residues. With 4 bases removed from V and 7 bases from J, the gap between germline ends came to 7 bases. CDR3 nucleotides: TGCAGCGTTGGGTCGCGTGAAAAACTGTTTTTT. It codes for CSVGSREKLFF. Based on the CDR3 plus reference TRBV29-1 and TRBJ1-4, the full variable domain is SAVISQKPSRDICQRGTSLTIQCQVDSQVTMMFWYRQQPGQSLTLIATANQGSEATYESGFVIDKFPISRPNLTFSTLTVSNMSPEDSSIYLCSVGSREKLFFGSGTQLSVL.